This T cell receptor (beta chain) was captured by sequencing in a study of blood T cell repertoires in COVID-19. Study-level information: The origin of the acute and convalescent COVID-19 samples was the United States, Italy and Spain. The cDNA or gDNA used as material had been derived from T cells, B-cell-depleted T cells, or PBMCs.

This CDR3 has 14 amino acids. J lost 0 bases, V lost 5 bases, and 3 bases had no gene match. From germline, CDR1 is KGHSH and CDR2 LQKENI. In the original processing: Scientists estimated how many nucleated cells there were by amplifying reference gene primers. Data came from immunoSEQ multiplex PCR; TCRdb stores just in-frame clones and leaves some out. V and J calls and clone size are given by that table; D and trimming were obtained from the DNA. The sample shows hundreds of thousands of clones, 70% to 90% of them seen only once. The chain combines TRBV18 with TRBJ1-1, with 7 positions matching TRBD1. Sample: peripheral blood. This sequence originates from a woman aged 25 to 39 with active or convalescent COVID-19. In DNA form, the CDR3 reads TGTGCCAGCTCAGCGACAGGGATGAACACTGAAGCTTTCTTT. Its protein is CASSATGMNTEAFF.